This paragraph reports one T cell receptor (beta chain). This record belongs to a study of cytomegalovirus exposure and HLA in healthy donors. Each donor was nominally healthy when sampled (though unrecorded immune exposures were likely). PCR employed 60 Vbeta and 13 Jbeta primers. The table came from immunoSEQ multiplex PCR; TCRdb's copy has only in-frame clones and leaves some out. The data show about 140,000 clones, with 61% seen just once and around 1.8% held by the top ten. Per the germline V gene, CDR1 is SGDLS and CDR2 is YYNGEE. The CDR3 sequence is 14 residues long. V was pared by 2 bases and J by 7 bases, with 3 bases of the junction left unmatched.

The gene calls are TRBV9 and TRBJ1-1; the match to TRBD1 covers 12 bases. Sequencing was done on a sample of PBMCs. The TCR originated in a male donor in good health and CMV-seronegative. The CDR3 spells CASSVGTGGLEAFF. The DNA for the CDR3 is TGTGCCAGCAGCGTGGGGACAGGGGGCCTTGAAGCTTTCTTT.